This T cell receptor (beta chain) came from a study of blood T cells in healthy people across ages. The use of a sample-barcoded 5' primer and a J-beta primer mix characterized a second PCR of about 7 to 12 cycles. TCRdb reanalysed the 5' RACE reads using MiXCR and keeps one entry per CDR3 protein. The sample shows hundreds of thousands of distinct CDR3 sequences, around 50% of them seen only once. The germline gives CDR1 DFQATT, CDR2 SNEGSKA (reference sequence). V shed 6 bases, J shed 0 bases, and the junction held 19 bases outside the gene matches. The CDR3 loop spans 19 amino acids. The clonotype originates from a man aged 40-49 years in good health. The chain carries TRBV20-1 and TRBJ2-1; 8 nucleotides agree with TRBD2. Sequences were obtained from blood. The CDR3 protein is CSALDVAGSLSGSYNEQFF. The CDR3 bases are TGCAGTGCCCTAGACGTAGCGGGGTCTCTATCCGGCTCCTACAATGAGCAGTTCTTC.